This TCR beta chain originates from a study of blood T cell repertoires in COVID-19. Two consecutive negative NP/OP PCR tests, clearance, or resolved symptoms defined Cohort 3 recovery. Sequencing was performed with immunoSEQ multiplex PCR; in TCRdb, only in-frame clones are kept and a portion is missing. This sample yields approximately 290,000 clones, of which roughly 88% are seen a single time; more than 4% belongs to the top ten. CDR1 is KGHSH and CDR2 is LQKENI in the germline V gene. The CDR3 is made up of 16 amino acids. The V gene end was trimmed by 2 bases and the J gene end by 4 bases; junction bases not matched to a gene: 5.

The chain joins TRBV18 to TRBJ1-6, with TRBD1 identical over 7 bases. Material for sequencing was PBMCs or T cells enriched from blood (not recorded which). The TCR originated in a woman in her 30s who had recovered from COVID-19. The CDR3 spells CASSPYLGQYNSPLHF. The CDR3 nucleotides are TGTGCCAGCTCACCATACCTGGGACAGTATAATTCACCCCTCCACTTT.